The 9 T cell receptor beta chains presented below share a single source sample, sequenced in a study of response to subunit inactivated influenza vaccine. TCRdb re-called the RT-PCR reads with MiXCR, one entry per CDR3 protein. The repertoire has about 570,000 distinct CDR3 sequences, 11% of them found once; the top ten carry approximately 11%. This sample also belongs to another study, concerning T cells expressing NK-cell markers. From that report: Synthesis of TCR beta cDNA relied on 5'RACE template switching carrying UMIs.

The sample consisted of PBMCs from blood, taken on the day of vaccination. The receptors derive from a man aged 45-65 years who received an inactivated influenza vaccine.

The table lists this clonotype with many counts. CDR3: CASSSGLVPHEQYF. As DNA, the CDR3 is TGTGCCAGCAGCTCTGGACTAGTTCCCCACGAGCAGTACTTC. V is TRBV12-3 or TRBV12-4 and J is TRBJ2-7; TRBD2 matches 7 bases. V lost 6 bases to trimming and J lost 5 bases; unmatched junction nucleotides: 10. This CDR3 has 14 residues.

The chain employs TRBV12-3 or TRBV12-4 and TRBJ2-1, with D unclear. The CDR3 extends over 15 amino acids. The V end lost 0 bases, the J end lost 7 bases, and 13 bases lay between the germline ends. Here the CDR3 reads CASSLAAGDGNEQFF. The CDR3 DNA follows: TGTGCCAGCAGTTTAGCGGCAGGAGATGGAAATGAGCAGTTCTTC.

This clonotype showed up just a few times. The rearrangement uses TRBV9 and TRBJ2-7; D remains ambiguous. CDR1 and CDR2 from the germline V gene are SGDLS and YYNGEE. V lost 0 bases and J 1 base, leaving 11 bases between the germline ends. The CDR3 runs 15 residues. The CDR3: CASSVVAGASYEQYF. CDR3 DNA: TGTGCCAGCAGCGTAGTCGCAGGTGCGTCCTACGAGCAGTACTTC.

At least ten counts were recorded for this clonotype. The chain carries TRBV19 and TRBJ2-4, with D perhaps TRBD2 (6 bases). CDR3 length: 15 residues. In germline, CDR1 is LNHDA, CDR2 SQIVND (reference sequence). Trimming shortened V by 2 bases and J by 4 bases, and 12 bases separated the two germline ends. Here the CDR3 reads CASSITGSGKNIQYF. The DNA of the CDR3 is TGTGCCAGTAGTATAACCGGGAGTGGGAAAAACATTCAGTACTTC.

This clonotype was found a few times. J is TRBJ2-1 and V is TRBV6-1; 8 nucleotides line up with TRBD2. J was trimmed by 2 bases and V by 6 bases; bases with no gene match: 6. Germline-derived CDR1 and CDR2 are MNHNS and SASEGT. This CDR3 region has 15 residues. The CDR3 loop is CASSGSGSPYNEQFF. The CDR3 DNA is TGTGCCAGCAGCGGGAGCGGGAGCCCCTACAATGAGCAGTTCTTC.

The J gene is TRBJ2-1, the V gene TRBV7-9; 10 nucleotides align to TRBD1. Germline trimming cut 1 base from V and 7 bases from J; bases unmatched to any gene: 7. The CDR3 totals 16 residues. Germline values: CDR1 SEHNR, CDR2 FQNEAQ (reference sequence). The CDR3 spells CASSLEVTGGRNEQFF. In nucleotides, the CDR3 is TGTGCCAGCAGCTTAGAGGTGACAGGGGGCAGGAATGAGCAGTTCTTC.

This clonotype has ten or more counts. The CDR3 DNA follows: TGCGCCAGCAGCTTGGCCACGAGCACAGATACGCAGTATTTT. The encoded protein is CASSLATSTDTQYF. The V call is TRBV5-1, the J call TRBJ2-3; D is ambiguous. CDR1 is SGHRS, CDR2 YFSETQ, per germline. This CDR3 region has 14 residues. Trimming cost V 0 bases and J 0 bases, with 5 bases left between them.

The chain carries TRBV7-8 and TRBJ2-1; no definite D call. The CDR3 sequence is 15 residues long. In germline, CDR1 is SGHVS, CDR2 FQNEAQ. V was cut by 1 base and J by 9 bases, with 16 bases left in between. The CDR3 DNA sequence: TGTGCCAGCAGCTTAGGCCGACAAAGGGTGAGTGAGCAGTTCTTC. Its translation: CASSLGRQRVSEQFF.

The sample holds many counts of this clonotype. The chain carries TRBV19 and TRBJ2-5, with 7 bases identical to TRBD2. V was pared by 6 bases and J by 4 bases, with 11 bases of the junction left unmatched. This CDR3 is built from 15 residues. The germline V gene encodes CDR1 LNHDA and CDR2 SQIVND (reference sequence). The CDR3 region has the DNA TGTGCCAGTAGCTTCGCGGGACTAACCGGAGAGACCCAGTACTTC. It is translated as CASSFAGLTGETQYF.